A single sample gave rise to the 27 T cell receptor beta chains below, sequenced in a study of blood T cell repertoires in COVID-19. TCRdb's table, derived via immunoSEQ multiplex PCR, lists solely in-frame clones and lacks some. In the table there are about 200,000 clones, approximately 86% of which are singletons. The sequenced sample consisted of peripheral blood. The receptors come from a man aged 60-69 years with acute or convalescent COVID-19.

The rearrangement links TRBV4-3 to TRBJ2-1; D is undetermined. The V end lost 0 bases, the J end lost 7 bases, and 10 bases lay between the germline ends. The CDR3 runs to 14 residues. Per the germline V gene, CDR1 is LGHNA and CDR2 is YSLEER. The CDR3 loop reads CASSQEINKNEQFF. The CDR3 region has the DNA TGCGCCAGCAGCCAAGAAATAAACAAAAATGAGCAGTTCTTC.

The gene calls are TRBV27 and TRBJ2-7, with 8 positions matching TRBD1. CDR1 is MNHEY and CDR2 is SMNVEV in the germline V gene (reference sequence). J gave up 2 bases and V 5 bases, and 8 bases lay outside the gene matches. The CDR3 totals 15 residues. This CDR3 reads CASSPVLGQAYEQYF. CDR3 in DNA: TGTGCCAGCAGTCCCGTCTTGGGACAGGCCTACGAGCAGTACTTC.

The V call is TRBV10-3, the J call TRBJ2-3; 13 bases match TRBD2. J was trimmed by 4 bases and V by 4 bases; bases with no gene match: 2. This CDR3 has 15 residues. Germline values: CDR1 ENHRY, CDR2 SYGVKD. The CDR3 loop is CAISVLAGGADTQYF. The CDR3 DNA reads TGTGCCATCAGTGTACTAGCGGGGGGGGCAGATACGCAGTATTTT.

CDR3 sequence: CASSRRAGVNSYEQYF. The CDR3 region has the DNA TGTGCCAGCAGCCGAAGAGCAGGGGTGAACTCCTACGAGCAGTACTTC. The rearrangement joins TRBV7-8 to TRBJ2-7, with D perhaps TRBD1 (6 bases). Germline V CDR1 and CDR2: SGHVS, FQNEAQ. There are 16 residues in the CDR3. Trimming left V 5 bases short and J 0 bases short, with 17 bases between. The whole variable domain, remainder taken from reference TRBV7-8 and TRBJ2-7, is GAGVSQSPRYKVAKRGQDVALRCDPISGHVSLFWYQQALGQGPEFLTYFQNEAQLDKSGLPSDRFFAERPEGSVSTLKIQRTQQEDSAVYLCASSRRAGVNSYEQYFGPGTRLTVT.

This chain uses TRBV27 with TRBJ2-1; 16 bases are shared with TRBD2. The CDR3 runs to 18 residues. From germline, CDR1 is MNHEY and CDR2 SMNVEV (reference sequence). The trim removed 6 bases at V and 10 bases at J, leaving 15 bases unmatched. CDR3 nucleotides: TGTGCCAGCAGGACATCCGGGACTAGCGGGGGGGGGCCCCAGGAGCAGTTCTTC. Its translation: CASRTSGTSGGGPQEQFF.

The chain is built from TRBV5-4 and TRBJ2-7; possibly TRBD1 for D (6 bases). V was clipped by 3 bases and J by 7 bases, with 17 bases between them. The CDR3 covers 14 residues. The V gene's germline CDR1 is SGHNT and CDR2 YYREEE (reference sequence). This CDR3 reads CASSSPQGSGEQYF. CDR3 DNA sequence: TGTGCCAGCAGCTCTCCCCAGGGGTCGGGTGAGCAGTACTTC.

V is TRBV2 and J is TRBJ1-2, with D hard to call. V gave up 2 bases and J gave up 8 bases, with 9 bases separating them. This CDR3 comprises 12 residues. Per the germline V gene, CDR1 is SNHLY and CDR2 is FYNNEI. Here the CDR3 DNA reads TGTGCCAGCAGTGAACAGTCTCGAGGCTACACCTTC. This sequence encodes CASSEQSRGYTF.

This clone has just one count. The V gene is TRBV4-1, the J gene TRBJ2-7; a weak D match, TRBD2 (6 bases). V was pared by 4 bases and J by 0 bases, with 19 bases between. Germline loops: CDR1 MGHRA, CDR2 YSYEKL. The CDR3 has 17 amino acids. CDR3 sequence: CASSLHTGTLSSYEQYF. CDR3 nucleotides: TGCGCCAGCAGCCTGCATACCGGGACTTTGAGCTCCTACGAGCAGTACTTC.

CDR3 DNA: TGCGCCAGCAGACCGTCACAGGGGAGGAACACTGAAGCTTTCTTT. Translated: CASRPSQGRNTEAFF. V and J are TRBV4-1 and TRBJ1-1; 7 bases match TRBD1. The CDR3 loop spans 15 amino acids. The germline gives CDR1 MGHRA, CDR2 YSYEKL. The V and J ends lost 6 bases and 1 base, in that order; junction bases with no gene match: 8.

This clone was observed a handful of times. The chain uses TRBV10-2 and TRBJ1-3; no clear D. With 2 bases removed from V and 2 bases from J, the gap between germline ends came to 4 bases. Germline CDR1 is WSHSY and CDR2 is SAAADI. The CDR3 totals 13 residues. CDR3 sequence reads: CASSETAGNTIYF. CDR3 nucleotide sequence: TGCGCCAGCAGTGAGACAGCTGGAAACACCATATATTTT.

This CDR3 is CASSQIQGPGELFF. CDR3 DNA sequence: TGTGCCAGCAGCCAGATACAGGGGCCCGGGGAGCTGTTTTTT. This rearrangement joins TRBV3-1 (or the pseudogene TRBV3-2) to TRBJ2-2; the match to TRBD1 covers 7 bases. Germline-derived CDR1 and CDR2 are LGHDT and YNNKEL (reference sequence). V dropped 3 bases and J dropped 6; count of bases not matched to a gene: 4. The CDR3 loop spans 14 amino acids.

The CDR3 DNA is TGCGCCAGCAGCAGGGTCCCCGGGACTAGCGGGGCCTGGGGGACCCAGTACTTC. Translation gives CASSRVPGTSGAWGTQYF. The chain carries TRBV4-1 and TRBJ2-5; TRBD2 aligns across 13 bases. CDR1 is MGHRA and CDR2 is YSYEKL in the germline V gene. The CDR3 covers 18 residues. V trimming: 5 bases; J trimming: 7 bases; junction bases outside the gene matches: 16.

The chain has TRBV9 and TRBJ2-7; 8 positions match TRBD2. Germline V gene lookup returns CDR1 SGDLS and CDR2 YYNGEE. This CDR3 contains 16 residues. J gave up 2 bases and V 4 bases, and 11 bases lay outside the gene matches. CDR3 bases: TGTGCCAGCAGCCTCGAAGGTCAAGCGGGGGCCTACGAGCAGTACTTC. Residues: CASSLEGQAGAYEQYF.

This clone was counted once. CDR3 in DNA: TGCAGCGTTGTAACCTACGAGCAGTACTTC. This sequence encodes CSVVTYEQYF. The chain couples TRBV29-1 to TRBJ2-7; D unclear. The CDR3 has 10 amino acids. From germline, CDR1 is SQVTM and CDR2 ANQGSEA. V was shortened by 4 bases and J by 2 bases, with 3 bases between the two germline ends.

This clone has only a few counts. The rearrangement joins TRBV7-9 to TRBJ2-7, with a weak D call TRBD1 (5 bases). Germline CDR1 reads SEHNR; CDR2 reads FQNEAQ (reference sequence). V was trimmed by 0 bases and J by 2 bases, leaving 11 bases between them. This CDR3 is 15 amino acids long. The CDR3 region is CASSLASQVAYEQYF. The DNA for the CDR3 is TGTGCCAGCAGCTTAGCGTCACAGGTTGCCTACGAGCAGTACTTC.

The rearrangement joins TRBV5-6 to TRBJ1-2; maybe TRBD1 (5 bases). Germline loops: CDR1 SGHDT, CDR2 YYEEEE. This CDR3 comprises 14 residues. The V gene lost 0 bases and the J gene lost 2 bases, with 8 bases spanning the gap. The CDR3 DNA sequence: TGTGCCAGCAGCTTGGCCGGACAAAACTATGGCTACACCTTC. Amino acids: CASSLAGQNYGYTF.

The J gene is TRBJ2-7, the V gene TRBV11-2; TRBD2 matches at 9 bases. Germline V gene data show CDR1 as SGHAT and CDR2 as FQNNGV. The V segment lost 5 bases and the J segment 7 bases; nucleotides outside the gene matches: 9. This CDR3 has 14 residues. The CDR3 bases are TGTGCCAGCAGCATAACCGGGACTAGCTTTGAGCAGTACTTC. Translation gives CASSITGTSFEQYF.

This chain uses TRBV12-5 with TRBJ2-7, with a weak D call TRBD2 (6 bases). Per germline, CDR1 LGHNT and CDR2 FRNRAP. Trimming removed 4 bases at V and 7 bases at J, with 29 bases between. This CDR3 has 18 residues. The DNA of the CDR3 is TGTGCTAGTGGTTCGCCCCGACTGAACAGGCGACTAGGGGAAGAGCAGTACTTC. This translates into CASGSPRLNRRLGEEQYF.

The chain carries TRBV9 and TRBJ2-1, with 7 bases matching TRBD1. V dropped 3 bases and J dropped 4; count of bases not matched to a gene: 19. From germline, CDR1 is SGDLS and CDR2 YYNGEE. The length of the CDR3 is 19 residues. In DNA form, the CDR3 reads TGTGCCAGCAGCGAACAAACAGGGAAGTACGGGACAGCTTACAATGAGCAGTTCTTC. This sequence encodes CASSEQTGKYGTAYNEQFF.

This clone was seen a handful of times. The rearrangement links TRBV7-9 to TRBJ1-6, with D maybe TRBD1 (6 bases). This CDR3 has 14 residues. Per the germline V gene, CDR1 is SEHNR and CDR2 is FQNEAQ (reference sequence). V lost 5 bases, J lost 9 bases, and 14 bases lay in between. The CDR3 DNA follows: TGTGCCAGCAGCGCAACAGGGATCGGTTCACCCCTCCACTTT. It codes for CASSATGIGSPLHF.

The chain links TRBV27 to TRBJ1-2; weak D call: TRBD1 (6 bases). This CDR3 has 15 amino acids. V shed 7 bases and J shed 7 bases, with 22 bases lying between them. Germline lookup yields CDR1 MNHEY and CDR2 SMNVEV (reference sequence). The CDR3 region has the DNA TGTGCCAGCACTCAACTCGGGGGGGCTTTTAGTGGCTACACCTTC. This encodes CASTQLGGAFSGYTF.

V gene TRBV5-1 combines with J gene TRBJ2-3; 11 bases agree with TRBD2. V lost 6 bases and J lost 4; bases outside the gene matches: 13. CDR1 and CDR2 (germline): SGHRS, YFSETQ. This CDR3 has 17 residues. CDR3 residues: CASTRGFGTSGSDTQYF. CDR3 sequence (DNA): TGCGCCAGCACCCGGGGGTTCGGGACTAGCGGTTCAGATACGCAGTATTTT.

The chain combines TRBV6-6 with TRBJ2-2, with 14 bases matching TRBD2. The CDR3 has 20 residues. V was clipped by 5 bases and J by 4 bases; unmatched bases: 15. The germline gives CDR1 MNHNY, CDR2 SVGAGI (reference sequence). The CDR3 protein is CASSRNPRTSGGKSTGELFF. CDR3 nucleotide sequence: TGTGCCAGCAGTCGAAATCCCCGGACTAGCGGGGGGAAAAGCACCGGGGAGCTGTTTTTT.

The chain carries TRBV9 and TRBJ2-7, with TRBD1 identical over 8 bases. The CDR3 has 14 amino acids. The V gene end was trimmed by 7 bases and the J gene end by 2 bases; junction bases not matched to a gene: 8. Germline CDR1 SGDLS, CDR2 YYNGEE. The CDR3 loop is CASYFGDRTYEQYF. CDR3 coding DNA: TGTGCCAGCTATTTCGGGGACAGGACCTACGAGCAGTACTTC.

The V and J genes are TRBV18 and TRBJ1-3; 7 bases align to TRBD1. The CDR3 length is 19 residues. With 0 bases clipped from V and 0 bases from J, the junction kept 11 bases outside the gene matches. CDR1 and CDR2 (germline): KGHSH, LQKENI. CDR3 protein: CASSPPRTGDPFSGNTIYF. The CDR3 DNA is TGTGCCAGCTCACCACCGCGTACAGGGGACCCTTTCTCTGGAAACACCATATATTTT.

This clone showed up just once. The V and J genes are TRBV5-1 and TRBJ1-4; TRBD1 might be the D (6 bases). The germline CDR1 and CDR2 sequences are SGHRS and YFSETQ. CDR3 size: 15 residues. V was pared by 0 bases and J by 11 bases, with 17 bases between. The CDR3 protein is CASSLEGGSRAKLFF. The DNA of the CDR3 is TGCGCCAGCAGCTTGGAGGGGGGGTCCCGAGCGAAACTGTTTTTT. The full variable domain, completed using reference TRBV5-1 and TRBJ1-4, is KAGVTQTPRYLIKTRGQQVTLSCSPISGHRSVSWYQQTPGQGLQFLFEYFSETQRNKGNFPGRFSGRQFSNSRSEMNVSTLELGDSALYLCASSLEGGSRAKLFFGSGTQLSVL.

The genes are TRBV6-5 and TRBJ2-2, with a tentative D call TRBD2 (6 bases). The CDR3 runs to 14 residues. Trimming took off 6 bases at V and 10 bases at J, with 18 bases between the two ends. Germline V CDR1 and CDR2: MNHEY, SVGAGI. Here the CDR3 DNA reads TGTGCCAGCAGCCCACCGGGACTCCCCTTGGAGCTGTTTTTT. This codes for CASSPPGLPLELFF.